This TCR beta chain was sequenced in a study of T cell responses to AZD1222 COVID-19 vaccine. Looked up from germline, CDR1 is SGHNT and CDR2 is YENEEA. The CDR3 is 14 residues long. The germline V and J ends were trimmed by 3 bases and 0 bases, with 8 bases remaining between them. TCRdb keeps only in-frame clones here, not all; method: immunoSEQ multiplex PCR. The top ten clones hold 15% of a sample with more than 85,000 clones, 80% to 90% of them seen once. The receptor was derived from an adult who received the AZD1222 COVID-19 vaccine. The chain joins TRBV11-3 to TRBJ1-1, with TRBD1 as a possible D gene (6 bases). Specimen: peripheral blood, collected 28 days after the second AZD1222 dose. CDR3 residues: CASSFTGLNTEAFF. CDR3 in DNA: TGTGCCAGCAGCTTCACAGGGCTGAACACTGAAGCTTTCTTT.